These T cell receptor beta chains were read from a single sample in a study of blood T cell repertoires in COVID-19. The data were produced by immunoSEQ multiplex PCR, yet TCRdb's version contains in-frame clones alone and is incomplete. The sample has about 83,000 clones, about 86% seen once. Material for sequencing was peripheral blood. The receptors derive from a woman of 80 years or more in a cohort sampled during active or convalescent COVID-19. Each CDR3 is given with its conserved first and last residue. D genes are given only for firm matches. Clone size is not always given. Where it is, it says once, few, many or a class for expanded clones.

abundance	j_gene	v_gene	d_gene	CDR3nt	CDR3aa
once	TRBJ1-1	TRBV5-1	.	TGCGCCAGCAGCTTGGCCGGTATGAACACTGAAGCTTTCTTT	CASSLAGMNTEAFF
.	TRBJ2-7	TRBV3-1/TRBV3-2	TRBD1	TGTGCCAGCAGCCAAATGAGACAGGGGGCGTCCGAGCAGTACTTC	CASSQMRQGASEQYF
.	TRBJ2-1	TRBV6-5	TRBD2	TGTGCCAGTCGACTAGCGGGGACCAATGAGCAGTTCTTC	CASRLAGTNEQFF
.	TRBJ2-6	TRBV10-3	.	TGTGCCATCAGTGGAAACCAACAGAGAGGGGCCAACGTCCTGACTTTC	CAISGNQQRGANVLTF
once	TRBJ2-3	TRBV5-1	TRBD1	TGCGCCAGCAGCTTGGCCGGGACAGGGAGGGCAGATACGCAGTATTTT	CASSLAGTGRADTQYF
.	TRBJ1-4	TRBV19	TRBD1	TGTGCCAGTACGGACAGGGGAGGAGCAACTAATGAAAAACTGTTTTTT	CASTDRGGATNEKLFF
.	TRBJ2-1	TRBV14	TRBD1	TGTGCCAGCAGCCACACCGGGACAGGGAATTCCTACAATGAGCAGTTCTTC	CASSHTGTGNSYNEQFF
.	TRBJ2-5	TRBV5-1	TRBD1	TGCGCCAGCAGCTTAATTCTATCAGGGGGCGAGACCCAGTACTTC	CASSLILSGGETQYF
.	TRBJ2-1	TRBV11-3	TRBD1	TGTGCCAGCAGCTTAGTGGCAGGGGGCAATGAGCAGTTCTTC	CASSLVAGGNEQFF
.	TRBJ2-3	TRBV7-3	.	TGTGCCAGCAGCTCCGGACTGCGCTCCACAGATACGCAGTATTTT	CASSSGLRSTDTQYF
few	TRBJ1-1	TRBV5-1	TRBD1	TGCGCCAGCAGCTCGAACCGACAGGGATTAGTGAACACTGAAGCTTTCTTT	CASSSNRQGLVNTEAFF
.	TRBJ1-1	TRBV19	TRBD1	TGTGCCAGTAGTATCCAAGGGACAGGAGGGACTGAAGCTTTCTTT	CASSIQGTGGTEAFF
.	TRBJ1-2	TRBV5-4	.	TGTGCCAGCAGCTCCCCCCGGGAGGCTAACTATGGCTACACCTTC	CASSSPREANYGYTF
.	TRBJ2-5	TRBV18	.	TGTGCCAGCTCACCGGCATTATCATCGGCAGGCCAAGAGACCCAGTACTTC	CASSPALSSAGQETQYF
few	TRBJ2-3	TRBV5-1	TRBD2	TGCGCCAGCAGCGGGGGACTAGCGGGATACCAGGCGCAGTATTTT	CASSGGLAGYQAQYF
.	TRBJ1-1	TRBV18	.	TGTGCCAGCTCACCACGTCCGGGGGTTGACACTGAAGCTTTCTTT	CASSPRPGVDTEAFF
.	TRBJ2-2	TRBV9	TRBD2	TGTGCCAGCAGCGTAGCTCCCCAGGGAGCGGGAGGGCCCTTGGGCACCGGGGAGCTGTTTTTT	CASSVAPQGAGGPLGTGELFF
once	TRBJ2-1	TRBV5-1	TRBD2	TGCGCCAGCAGCACTTTAGCGGGCGGGAACAATGAGCAGTTCTTC	CASSTLAGGNNEQFF
.	TRBJ2-5	TRBV19	TRBD2	TGTGCCAGTAGTACTAGCGGGAGAGCTGAGACCCAGTACTTC	CASSTSGRAETQYF
.	TRBJ1-3	TRBV24-1	.	TGTGCCACCAGTGCGGGGGAAAATCGAAACACCATATATTTT	CATSAGENRNTIYF
.	TRBJ1-1	TRBV7-8	TRBD1	TGTGCCAGCAGCTTCAGGGACAGGGGGACTGAAGCTTTCTTT	CASSFRDRGTEAFF
few	TRBJ1-1	TRBV6-6	TRBD1	TGTGCCAGCAGTCGACGGACAGGGGGCTTGTACGACGCTGAAGCTTTCTTT	CASSRRTGGLYDAEAFF
.	TRBJ2-3	TRBV24-1	.	TGTGCCACCGCCCGACAGAACACAGATACGCAGTATTTT	CATARQNTDTQYF
few	TRBJ1-2	TRBV19	.	TGTGCCAGTAGTACACAGGGAAGCGCCGGCTATGGCTACACCTTC	CASSTQGSAGYGYTF
.	TRBJ1-2	TRBV3-1/TRBV3-2	.	TGTGCCAGCAGCCCCAGCGGGGGGGGAACCACCTTC	CASSPSGGGTTF
.	TRBJ1-1	TRBV11-3	.	TGTGCCAGCAGCTCCGGGAGTAAGGGGGGGCGCGTAGAAGCTTTCTTT	CASSSGSKGGRVEAFF
.	TRBJ1-4	TRBV28	.	TGTGCCAGCAGTTTAGTCGCAGGGTATAATGAAAAACTGTTTTTT	CASSLVAGYNEKLFF
once	TRBJ1-1	TRBV28	.	TGTGCCAGCAGTTTCCTCAGGGAGGACACTGAAGCTTTCTTT	CASSFLREDTEAFF
.	TRBJ2-3	TRBV6-5	TRBD1	TGTGCCAGCGCCGTCTCCGGGACAGAAACAGATACGCAGTATTTT	CASAVSGTETDTQYF
.	TRBJ2-7	TRBV5-4	.	TGTGCCAGCAGCTTGGGAGTCGCGGCCTCCTACGAGCAGTACTTC	CASSLGVAASYEQYF
.	TRBJ2-1	TRBV3-1/TRBV3-2	.	TGTGCCAGCAGCCAAGTAAACAGGTACAATGAGCAGTTCTTC	CASSQVNRYNEQFF
.	TRBJ2-1	TRBV10-3	TRBD1	TGTGCCATCAGTGGTGGGACAGATTCCTACAATGAGCAGTTCTTC	CAISGGTDSYNEQFF
.	TRBJ1-1	TRBV5-4	TRBD1	TGTGCCAGCAGCTTGGTAGGGACAGGGGGCACTGAAGCTTTCTTT	CASSLVGTGGTEAFF
.	TRBJ1-5	TRBV19	.	TGTGCCAGTAGTATACAGAAACAGCCCCAGCATTTT	CASSIQKQPQHF
.	TRBJ2-2	TRBV25-1	.	TGTGCCAGCAGTGGATTTATCGGGAAGGCCACCGGGGAGCTGTTTTTT	CASSGFIGKATGELFF
.	TRBJ2-3	TRBV4-1	TRBD1	TGCGCCAGCAGCCAAGTCATTGGGTTATCAGGGGGCGAAGATACGCAGTATTTT	CASSQVIGLSGGEDTQYF
.	TRBJ2-3	TRBV5-6	.	TGTGCCAGCAGCTTCGGAGGGGGCTTCTCAGATACGCAGTATTTT	CASSFGGGFSDTQYF
.	TRBJ2-3	TRBV3-1/TRBV3-2	TRBD2	TGTGCCAGCAGCCCCACTAGCGGCTCCACAGATACGCAGTATTTT	CASSPTSGSTDTQYF
.	TRBJ2-5	TRBV18	TRBD2	TGTGCCAGCTCACCACAGGCGACTAGCGGGGTATACCAAGAGACCCAGTACTTC	CASSPQATSGVYQETQYF
.	TRBJ1-1	TRBV9	.	TGTGCCAGCAGCGTAGAGGGGGGGAAGAACACTGAAGCTTTCTTT	CASSVEGGKNTEAFF
.	TRBJ1-3	TRBV19	.	TGTGCCAGTAGCCAAAGAAACACCATATATTTT	CASSQRNTIYF
.	TRBJ2-5	TRBV19	TRBD2	TGTGCCAGTAGTGCCTTACTAGCGGGAGAGACCCAGTACTTC	CASSALLAGETQYF
.	TRBJ1-3	TRBV10-3	TRBD1	TGTGCCATCAGTCCGACAGGGGGCTCTGGAAACACCATATATTTT	CAISPTGGSGNTIYF
.	TRBJ2-6	TRBV9	TRBD1	TGTGCCAGCAGCGCCCCGGGACAGGGGGCCTCTGGGGCCAACGTCCTGACTTTC	CASSAPGQGASGANVLTF
.	TRBJ2-2	TRBV6-4	.	TGTGCCAGCAGCAGGGAAGGGTCCACCGGGGAGCTGTTTTTT	CASSREGSTGELFF
.	TRBJ2-2	TRBV3-1/TRBV3-2	TRBD2	TGTGCCAGCAGCCAAGATTTGCAGCGGGGAAACACCGGGGAGCTGTTTTTT	CASSQDLQRGNTGELFF
few	TRBJ2-1	TRBV10-1	TRBD2	TGCGCCAGCAGTGAGGTAGTAGCGGGAGGAGGGGAGCAGTTCTTC	CASSEVVAGGGEQFF
few	TRBJ2-2	TRBV5-8	.	TGTGCCAGCGACTACTTCCCGGGACAAAACACCGGGGAGCTGTTTTTT	CASDYFPGQNTGELFF
few	TRBJ2-1	TRBV5-4	.	TGTGCCAGCCACAAAGGCACAGGGCTCGACAATGAGCAGTTCTTC	CASHKGTGLDNEQFF
.	TRBJ2-5	TRBV9	TRBD2	TGTGCCAGCAGCACAGCGGGAGGGCCGGAGACCCAGTACTTC	CASSTAGGPETQYF
.	TRBJ1-5	TRBV28	TRBD1	TGTGCCAGCAGAGTACTTCCCGGGACAGGGGAAGCTAGCAATCAGCCCCAGCATTTT	CASRVLPGTGEASNQPQHF
.	TRBJ1-5	TRBV18	TRBD1	TGTGCCAGCTCACCGGGACAGGGGGATCAGCCCCAGCATTTT	CASSPGQGDQPQHF
.	TRBJ2-1	TRBV2	.	TGTGCCAGCAGTGAAAGAAGGAGCTACCCGGAGCAGTTCTTC	CASSERRSYPEQFF
few	TRBJ1-1	TRBV2	TRBD1	TGTGCCAGCAGTGAAGACAGGGGGAACACTGAAGCTTTCTTT	CASSEDRGNTEAFF
.	TRBJ1-1	TRBV30	.	TGTGCCTGGAGTGTGAATCGGGGGGCAGAGTCTGAAGCTTTCTTT	CAWSVNRGAESEAFF
.	TRBJ1-5	TRBV3-1/TRBV3-2	.	TGTGCCAGCAGCCTTGAGATGGATCAGCCCCAGCATTTT	CASSLEMDQPQHF
.	TRBJ2-1	TRBV11-2	TRBD2	TGTGCCAGCAGCTTAGGGCTAGCGGGACCTGAGCAGTTCTTC	CASSLGLAGPEQFF